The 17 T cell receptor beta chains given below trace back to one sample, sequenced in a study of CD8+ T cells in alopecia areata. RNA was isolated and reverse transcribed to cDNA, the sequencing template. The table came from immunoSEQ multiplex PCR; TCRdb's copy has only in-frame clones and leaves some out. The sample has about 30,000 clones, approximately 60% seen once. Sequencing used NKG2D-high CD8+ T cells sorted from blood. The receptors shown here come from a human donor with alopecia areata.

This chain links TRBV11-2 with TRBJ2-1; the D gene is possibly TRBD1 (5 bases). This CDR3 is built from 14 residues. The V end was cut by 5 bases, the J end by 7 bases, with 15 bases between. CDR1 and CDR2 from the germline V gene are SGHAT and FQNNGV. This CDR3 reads CASSQGALENEQFF. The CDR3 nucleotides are TGTGCCAGCAGCCAAGGGGCCTTAGAAAATGAGCAGTTCTTC.

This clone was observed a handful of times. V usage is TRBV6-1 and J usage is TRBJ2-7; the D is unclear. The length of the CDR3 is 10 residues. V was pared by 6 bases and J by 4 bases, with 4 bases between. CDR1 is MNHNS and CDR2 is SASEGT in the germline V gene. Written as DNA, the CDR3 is TGTGCCAGCAGCCTATACGAGCAGTACTTC. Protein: CASSLYEQYF.

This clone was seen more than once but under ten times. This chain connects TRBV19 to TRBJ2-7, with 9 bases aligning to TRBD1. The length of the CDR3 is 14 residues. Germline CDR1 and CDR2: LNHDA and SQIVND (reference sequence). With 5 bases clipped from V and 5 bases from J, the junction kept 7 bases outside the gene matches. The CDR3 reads CASSASGQGHEQYF. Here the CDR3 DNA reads TGTGCCAGTAGTGCCTCGGGACAGGGCCACGAGCAGTACTTC.

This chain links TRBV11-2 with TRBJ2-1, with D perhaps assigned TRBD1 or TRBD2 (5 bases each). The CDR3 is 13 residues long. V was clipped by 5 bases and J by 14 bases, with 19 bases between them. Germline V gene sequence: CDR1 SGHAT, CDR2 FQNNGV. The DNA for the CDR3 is TGTGCCAGCAGCCTCGGGACCACCCTTGGGGAGTTCTTC. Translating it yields CASSLGTTLGEFF.

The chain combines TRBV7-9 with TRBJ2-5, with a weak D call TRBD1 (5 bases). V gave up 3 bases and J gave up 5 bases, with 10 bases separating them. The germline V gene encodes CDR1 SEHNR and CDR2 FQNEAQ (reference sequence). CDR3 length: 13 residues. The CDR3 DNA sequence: TGTGCCAGCAGCTTTAAGGGGTGGGAGACCCAGTACTTC. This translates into CASSFKGWETQYF.

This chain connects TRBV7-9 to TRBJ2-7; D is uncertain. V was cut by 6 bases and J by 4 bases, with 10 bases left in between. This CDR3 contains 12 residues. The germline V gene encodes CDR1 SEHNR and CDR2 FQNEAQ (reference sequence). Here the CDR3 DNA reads TGTGCCAGCAGTCGCGTGGATTACGAGCAGTACTTC. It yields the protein CASSRVDYEQYF.

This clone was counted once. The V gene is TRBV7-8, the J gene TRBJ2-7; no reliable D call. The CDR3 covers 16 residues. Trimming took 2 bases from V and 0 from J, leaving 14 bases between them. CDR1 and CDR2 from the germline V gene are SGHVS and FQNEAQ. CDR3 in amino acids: CASSLSYGAPSYEQYF. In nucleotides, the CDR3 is TGTGCCAGCAGCTTATCGTACGGCGCACCCTCCTACGAGCAGTACTTC.

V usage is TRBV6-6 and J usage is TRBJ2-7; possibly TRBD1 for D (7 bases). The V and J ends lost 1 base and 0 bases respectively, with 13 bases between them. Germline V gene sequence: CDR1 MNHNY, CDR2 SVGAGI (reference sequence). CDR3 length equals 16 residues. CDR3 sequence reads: CASSYYGGGSSYEQYF. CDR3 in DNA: TGTGCCAGCAGTTACTACGGAGGGGGCAGCTCCTACGAGCAGTACTTC.

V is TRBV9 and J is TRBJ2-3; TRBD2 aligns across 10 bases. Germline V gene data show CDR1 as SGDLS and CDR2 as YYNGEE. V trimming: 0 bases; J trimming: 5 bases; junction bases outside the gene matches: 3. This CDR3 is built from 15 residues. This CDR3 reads CASSVGAGGGDTQYF. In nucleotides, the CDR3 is TGTGCCAGCAGCGTAGGAGCGGGAGGGGGAGATACGCAGTATTTT. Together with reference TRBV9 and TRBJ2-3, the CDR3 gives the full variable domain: DSGVTQTPKHLITATGQRVTLRCSPRSGDLSVYWYQQSLDQGLQFLIQYYNGEERAKGNILERFSAQQFPDLHSELNLSSLELGDSALYFCASSVGAGGGDTQYFGPGTRLTVL.

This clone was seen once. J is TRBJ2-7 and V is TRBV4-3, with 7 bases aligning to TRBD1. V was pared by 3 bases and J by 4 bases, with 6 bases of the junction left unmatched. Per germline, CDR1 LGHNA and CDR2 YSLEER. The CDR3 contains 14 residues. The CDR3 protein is CASSHADRAYEQYF. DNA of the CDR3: TGCGCCAGCAGCCACGCCGACAGGGCTTACGAGCAGTACTTC.

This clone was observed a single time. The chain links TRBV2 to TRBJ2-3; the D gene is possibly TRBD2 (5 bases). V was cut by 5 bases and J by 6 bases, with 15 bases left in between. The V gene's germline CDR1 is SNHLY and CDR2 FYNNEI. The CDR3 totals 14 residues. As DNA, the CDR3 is TGTGCCAGCAGTCGAGGACTCCCCCAGGATACGCAGTATTTT. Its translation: CASSRGLPQDTQYF.

The CDR3 is CASRGTAAYEQYF. The CDR3 region has the DNA TGTGCCAGCAGAGGGACGGCCGCCTACGAGCAGTACTTC. V and J are TRBV27 and TRBJ2-7; TRBD1 or TRBD2 may be the D gene (5 bases each). Per germline, CDR1 MNHEY and CDR2 SMNVEV (reference sequence). Trimming stripped 6 bases from V and 2 bases from J, with 11 bases between. This CDR3 is 13 amino acids long.

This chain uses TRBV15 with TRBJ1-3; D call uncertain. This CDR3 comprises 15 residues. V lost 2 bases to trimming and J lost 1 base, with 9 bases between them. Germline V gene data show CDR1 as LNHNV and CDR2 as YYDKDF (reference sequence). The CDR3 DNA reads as TGTGCCACCAGCAGAATCGTCGGATCTGGAAACACCATATATTTT. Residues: CATSRIVGSGNTIYF.

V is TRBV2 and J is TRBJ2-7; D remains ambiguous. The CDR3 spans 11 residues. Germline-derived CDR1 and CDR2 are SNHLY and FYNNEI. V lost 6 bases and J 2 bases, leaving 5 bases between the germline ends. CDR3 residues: CASRPTYEQYF. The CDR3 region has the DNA TGTGCCAGCAGGCCAACCTACGAGCAGTACTTC. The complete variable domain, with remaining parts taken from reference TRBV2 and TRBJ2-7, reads EPEVTQTPSHQVTQMGQEVILRCVPISNHLYFYWYRQILGQKVEFLVSFYNNEISEKSEIFDDQFSVERPDGSNFTLKIRSTKLEDSAMYFCASRPTYEQYFGPGTRLTVT.

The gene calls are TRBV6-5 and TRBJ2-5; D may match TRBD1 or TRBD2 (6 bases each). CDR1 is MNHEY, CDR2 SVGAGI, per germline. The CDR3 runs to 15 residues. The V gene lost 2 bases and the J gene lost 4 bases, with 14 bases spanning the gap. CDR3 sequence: CASSYTGGGPETQYF. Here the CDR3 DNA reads TGTGCCAGCAGTTACACCGGAGGGGGACCAGAGACCCAGTACTTC.

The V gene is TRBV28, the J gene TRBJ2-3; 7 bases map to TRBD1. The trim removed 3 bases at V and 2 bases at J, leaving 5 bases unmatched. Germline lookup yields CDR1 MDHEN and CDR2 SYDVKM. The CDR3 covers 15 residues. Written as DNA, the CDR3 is TGTGCCAGCAGTTTCGGGACAGCCTACACAGATACGCAGTATTTT. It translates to CASSFGTAYTDTQYF.

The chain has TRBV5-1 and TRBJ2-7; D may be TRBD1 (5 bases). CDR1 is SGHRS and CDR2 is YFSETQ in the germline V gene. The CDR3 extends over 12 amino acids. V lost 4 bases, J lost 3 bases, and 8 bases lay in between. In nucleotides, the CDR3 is TGCGCCAGCAGCGATGGACACTACGAGCAGTACTTC. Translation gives CASSDGHYEQYF.